This is a list of T cell receptor beta chains from one sample in a study of CD8+CD57+ T cells in acquired aplastic anemia. TCRdb used MiXCR to reprocess the reads, holding one entry per CDR3 protein. The sample yields 200,000 to 300,000 distinct CDR3 sequences, roughly half seen once. Sequencing input: sorted CD4+, CD8+, or CD8+CD57+ T cells (not recorded which) from PBMCs. The receptors were sampled from a human donor with aplastic anemia. CDR3s include the opening cysteine and the closing phenylalanine or tryptophan. The D gene is left open where the match is weak. Expanded clones are given a class, and other clones once, few, many or no size at all.

size: -; V: TRBV20-1; D: -; J: TRBJ1-1; DNA: TGCAGTGCTGGAGGCTCGACAGAGGGGGACACTGAAGCTTTCTTT; CDR3: CSAGGSTEGDTEAFF
size: -; V: TRBV15; D: -; J: TRBJ1-2; DNA: TGTGCCACCAGCCCCGGCCTAAAATCGGATGGCTACACCTTC; CDR3: CATSPGLKSDGYTF
size: many; V: TRBV7-9; D: TRBD2; J: TRBJ2-1; DNA: TGTGCCAGCACCCTGCTAGCGGATGAGCAGTTCTTC; CDR3: CASTLLADEQFF
size: -; V: TRBV7-2; D: TRBD1; J: TRBJ2-7; DNA: TGTGCCAGCAGCTATACCGGGACAGGGTTTTACGAGCAGTACTTC; CDR3: CASSYTGTGFYEQYF
size: many; V: TRBV6-9; D: -; J: TRBJ2-3; DNA: TGTGCCAGCAGTTCGCCTGGGGCGGGTGGAGATACGCAGTATTTT; CDR3: CASSSPGAGGDTQYF
size: few; V: TRBV30; D: -; J: TRBJ2-7; DNA: TGTGCCTGGGGACTGGGCGAAACCTACGAGCAGTACTTC; CDR3: CAWGLGETYEQYF
size: many; V: TRBV4-1; D: -; J: TRBJ2-6; DNA: TGCGCCAGCAGCCCCGTCGTGGGGGCTGGGGCCAACGTCCTGACTTTC; CDR3: CASSPVVGAGANVLTF
size: -; V: TRBV29-1; D: -; J: TRBJ1-1; DNA: TGCAGCGGTGGGGGGCGGACTGAAGCTTTCTTT; CDR3: CSGGGRTEAFF
size: -; V: TRBV20-1; D: -; J: TRBJ1-2; DNA: TGCAGTGCTCGGAAAACGGCATTGAGTAACTATGGCTACACCTTC; CDR3: CSARKTALSNYGYTF
size: few; V: TRBV7-9; D: TRBD1; J: TRBJ2-6; DNA: TGTGCCAGCAGCCTAAGGTATGACAGGGTCACTGAAGCTTTC; CDR3: CASSLRYDRVTEAF
size: few; V: TRBV6-5; D: TRBD2; J: TRBJ2-7; DNA: TGTGCCAGCAGCCCCACTAGCGGGAGTCGCGAGCAGTACTTC; CDR3: CASSPTSGSREQYF
size: -; V: TRBV2; D: TRBD1; J: TRBJ1-2; DNA: TGTGCCAGCAGTTCGGGACAGGGCGGGGGCTACACCTTC; CDR3: CASSSGQGGGYTF
size: many; V: TRBV24-1; D: -; J: TRBJ2-7; DNA: TGTGCCACCAGTGGTGGGGATGAGCGTCTCAACTTC; CDR3: CATSGGDERLNF
size: many; V: TRBV7-8; D: -; J: TRBJ2-7; DNA: TGTGCCAGCAGCTTTCCTTTCCGGGGCCGCAATAACTACGAGCAGTACTTC; CDR3: CASSFPFRGRNNYEQYF
size: many; V: TRBV5-1; D: -; J: TRBJ2-1; DNA: TGCGCCAGCAGCTTGGCAGGGTTTTTGCGATTCAATGAGCAGTTCTTC; CDR3: CASSLAGFLRFNEQFF
size: -; V: TRBV20-1; D: -; J: TRBJ2-3; DNA: TGCAGTGCGAAGGCCTTTAGCGAGGGCCCGCTCCGGGGGCAGTATTTT; CDR3: CSAKAFSEGPLRGQYF
size: many; V: TRBV5-6; D: -; J: TRBJ1-1; DNA: TGTGCCAGCAGCTTGAATTCCGGGGAAGCTTTCTTT; CDR3: CASSLNSGEAFF
size: many; V: TRBV5-6; D: -; J: TRBJ1-3; DNA: TGTGCCAGCAGCTTGCGGAGTCTAGCGAACACCATATATTTT; CDR3: CASSLRSLANTIYF
size: -; V: TRBV7-2; D: -; J: TRBJ1-2; DNA: TGTGCCAGCAGCTTAGCACAGAGAATAGGCTATGGCTACACCTTC; CDR3: CASSLAQRIGYGYTF
size: -; V: TRBV7-9; D: -; J: TRBJ2-7; DNA: TGTGCCAGCAGCTTTGGGGGAATCGGCGAGCAGTACTTC; CDR3: CASSFGGIGEQYF
size: many; V: TRBV7-8; D: -; J: TRBJ2-7; DNA: TGTGCCAGCAGCATCCGGAGGGCACGGGGCTACGAGCAGTACTTC; CDR3: CASSIRRARGYEQYF
size: -; V: TRBV29-1; D: -; J: TRBJ1-1; DNA: TGCAGCGTCCGGGAGAACACTGAAGCTTTCTTT; CDR3: CSVRENTEAFF
size: many; V: TRBV9; D: -; J: TRBJ1-5; DNA: TGTGCCAGCAGCGTAGGATGGGGTAGCAATCAGCCCCAGCATTTT; CDR3: CASSVGWGSNQPQHF
size: -; V: TRBV11-1; D: TRBD2; J: TRBJ2-7; DNA: TGCGCCAGCAGCCAAGTCGGGGGACCGAGACTAGCGGGAGGCCTACCCCGCTCCTACGAGCAGTACTTC; CDR3: CASSQVGGPRLAGGLPRSYEQYF
size: many; V: TRBV5-6; D: -; J: TRBJ2-7; DNA: TGTGCCAGCAGCCCCGTTTCAGGGACTGCTGTCGAGCAGTACTTC; CDR3: CASSPVSGTAVEQYF
size: once; V: TRBV9; D: -; J: TRBJ2-5; DNA: TGTGCCAGCAGCGTATTGGGATTGCAAGAGACCCAGTACTTC; CDR3: CASSVLGLQETQYF
size: -; V: TRBV11-2; D: TRBD1; J: TRBJ1-1; DNA: TGTGCCAGCAGCTTCTTCCGGGACAGGGGAGTGTACACTGAAGCTTTCTTT; CDR3: CASSFFRDRGVYTEAFF
size: -; V: TRBV2; D: -; J: TRBJ1-5; DNA: TGTGCCACCCGGGACTGGGGCAATGAGCAGCCCCAGCATTTT; CDR3: CATRDWGNEQPQHF
size: many; V: TRBV20-1; D: TRBD1; J: TRBJ1-1; DNA: TGCAGTGCTCGGGACAGATACACTGAAGCTTTCTTT; CDR3: CSARDRYTEAFF
size: few; V: TRBV29-1; D: -; J: TRBJ1-5; DNA: TGCAGCGTTGTATTGGGTGGCAGGGGAGATAGCAATCAGCCCCAGCATTTT; CDR3: CSVVLGGRGDSNQPQHF
size: few; V: TRBV10-3; D: -; J: TRBJ2-3; DNA: TGTGCCATCAGTGAGGCGGGCGCAGATACGCAGTATTTT; CDR3: CAISEAGADTQYF
size: -; V: TRBV6-6; D: -; J: TRBJ1-6; DNA: TGTGCCAGCTCACCACCGCGGCAGGGCCTCTATAATTCACCCCTCCACTTT; CDR3: CASSPPRQGLYNSPLHF
size: -; V: TRBV2; D: -; J: TRBJ2-3; DNA: TGTGCCAGCATCCGGTCTTACACAGATACGCAGTATTTT; CDR3: CASIRSYTDTQYF
size: -; V: TRBV7-9; D: -; J: TRBJ1-1; DNA: TGTGCTAGCAGCTTAGGAGTCAGGACCAACATGGAAACTGAAGCTTTCTTT; CDR3: CASSLGVRTNMETEAFF
size: many; V: TRBV4-1; D: -; J: TRBJ2-7; DNA: TGCGCCAGCAGTCCTCTTTCTAGCGACTCCTACGAGCAGTACTTC; CDR3: CASSPLSSDSYEQYF
size: medium-sized; V: TRBV7-8; D: -; J: TRBJ1-5; DNA: TGTGCCAGCAGCCCCTTCGGGAGAGGGGATCAGCCCCAGCATTTT; CDR3: CASSPFGRGDQPQHF
size: few; V: TRBV7-9; D: -; J: TRBJ1-6; DNA: TGTGCCAGCAGCTTGGACAGCGATTCACCCCTCCACTTT; CDR3: CASSLDSDSPLHF
size: many; V: TRBV7-9; D: -; J: TRBJ1-1; DNA: TGTGCCAGCAGCCGGGTGAACACTGAAGCTTTCTTT; CDR3: CASSRVNTEAFF
size: -; V: TRBV27; D: TRBD1; J: TRBJ1-5; DNA: TGTGCCAGCAGTCCCGAGACAGGGGGTGGCAATCAGCCCCAGCATTTT; CDR3: CASSPETGGGNQPQHF
size: -; V: TRBV20-1; D: TRBD2; J: TRBJ2-5; DNA: TGCAGTGCTCCCGTAGCGGGGGGGCGGCAAGAGACCCAGTACTTC; CDR3: CSAPVAGGRQETQYF
size: many; V: TRBV7-3; D: -; J: TRBJ2-7; DNA: TGTGCCAGCAGCCTAACCGGGACGCACTACGAGCAGTACTTC; CDR3: CASSLTGTHYEQYF
size: many; V: TRBV7-8; D: -; J: TRBJ1-1; DNA: TGTGCCAGCAGCTCAGTGGGTCACCGTGGTACTGAAGCTTTCTTT; CDR3: CASSSVGHRGTEAFF
size: -; V: TRBV5-4; D: TRBD2; J: TRBJ2-5; DNA: TGTGCCAGCAGCATGGCCCGGGGGGGACAAGAGACCCAGTACTTC; CDR3: CASSMARGGQETQYF
size: many; V: TRBV24-1; D: TRBD1; J: TRBJ2-3; DNA: TGTGCCACCAGTGGTTTGCAGGGACAGGGGAAGTATTTT; CDR3: CATSGLQGQGKYF
size: -; V: TRBV15; D: -; J: TRBJ2-7; DNA: TGTGCCACCAGCAGAGCCAAGGGGTATACCTACGAGCAGTACTTC; CDR3: CATSRAKGYTYEQYF
size: -; V: TRBV7-2; D: -; J: TRBJ2-7; DNA: TGTGCCAGCAGCTTAGCGGGGGTCGAGCAGTACTTC; CDR3: CASSLAGVEQYF
size: few; V: TRBV30; D: TRBD2; J: TRBJ2-5; DNA: TGTGCCTGGAGCGAAGGACTAGCGGGAGACGAGGAGACCCAGTACTTC; CDR3: CAWSEGLAGDEETQYF
size: -; V: TRBV7-9; D: -; J: TRBJ1-2; DNA: TGTGCCAGCAGCTTACGACAGTCTGAAGGCTACACCTTC; CDR3: CASSLRQSEGYTF
size: few; V: TRBV7-2; D: -; J: TRBJ2-5; DNA: TGTGCCAGCAGCTTGTGGTTTAGCCTAGCTCAAGAGACCCAGTACTTC; CDR3: CASSLWFSLAQETQYF
size: many; V: TRBV4-2; D: -; J: TRBJ1-6; DNA: TGTGCCAGCAGCCAAGAGCAGGCAGGGTTGAATTCACCCCTCCACTTT; CDR3: CASSQEQAGLNSPLHF
size: -; V: TRBV20-1; D: TRBD2; J: TRBJ2-5; DNA: TGCAGTGCCCGTCCAACTAGCGGGGGCCAAGAGACCCAGTACTTC; CDR3: CSARPTSGGQETQYF
size: many; V: TRBV5-6; D: -; J: TRBJ2-1; DNA: TGTGCCAGCAGCGGGGGGCAATACAATGAGCAGTTCTTC; CDR3: CASSGGQYNEQFF
size: few; V: TRBV30; D: -; J: TRBJ1-3; DNA: TGTGCCTGGAGTACGGGACGGTCCGGAAACACCATATATTTT; CDR3: CAWSTGRSGNTIYF
size: few; V: TRBV7-7; D: -; J: TRBJ2-5; DNA: TGTGCCAGCAGTCTCCCGACTAGTCAAGAGACCCAGTACTTC; CDR3: CASSLPTSQETQYF
size: -; V: TRBV27; D: -; J: TRBJ1-1; DNA: TGTGCCAGCAGTTTATCAAACACTTTGAACACTGAAGCTTTCTTT; CDR3: CASSLSNTLNTEAFF
size: -; V: TRBV30; D: -; J: TRBJ1-2; DNA: TGTGCCTGGCAGGATAAGGGAGACTATGGCTACACCTTC; CDR3: CAWQDKGDYGYTF
size: many; V: TRBV7-9; D: -; J: TRBJ2-3; DNA: TGTGCCAGCAGCACAAACATGGAGCTGACAGGGAGGAAAGATACGCAGTATTTT; CDR3: CASSTNMELTGRKDTQYF
size: many; V: TRBV12-3/TRBV12-4; D: -; J: TRBJ1-1; DNA: TGTGCCAGCAGTTTCGGGGGGGTTGAAGCTTTCTTT; CDR3: CASSFGGVEAFF
size: many; V: TRBV10-3; D: -; J: TRBJ2-1; DNA: TGTGCCATCAGTGGGAAGGGTTTTGAGCAGTTCTTC; CDR3: CAISGKGFEQFF